A single sample gave rise to the 8 T cell receptor beta chains below, sequenced in a study of regulatory T cells in long-lasting Graves disease. According to the study, TCR beta libraries were built with iRepertoire HTBI primers and CDR3-region Arm-PCR. Each CDR3 protein is one row after TCRdb ran MiXCR on the multiplex PCR reads. The sample carries 600,000 to 800,000 distinct CDR3 sequences, 25% to 35% recorded once. Time point meaning: persistent/refractory GD, antithyroid drugs over 5 years with positive TRAb. Construction of the TCR library relied on RNA isolated from PBMCs. Sample: peripheral blood mononuclear cells (PBMCs), taken when the disease was refractory, from a patient treated with antithyroid drugs. Receptor source: a female donor with Graves disease.

This clonotype was recorded at least ten times. The chain joins TRBV28 to TRBJ1-5; no clear D gene. Deletions cut 5 bases from V and 4 bases from J, with 12 bases between. The length of the CDR3 is 14 residues. Germline CDR1 MDHEN, CDR2 SYDVKM. CDR3 DNA sequence: TGTGCCAGCAGTCAAAGCCCGGAAAATCAGCCCCAGCATTTT. This encodes CASSQSPENQPQHF.

This clonotype is a singleton in its sample. The gene calls are TRBV27 and TRBJ1-4, with 8 positions matching TRBD1. The CDR3 has 18 residues. Germline values: CDR1 MNHEY, CDR2 SMNVEV (reference sequence). The V gene end was trimmed by 5 bases and the J gene end by 0 bases; junction bases not matched to a gene: 11. The CDR3 sequence is CASSPSGGPAPTNEKLFF. CDR3 DNA sequence: TGTGCCAGCAGTCCGTCAGGGGGCCCCGCCCCAACTAATGAAAAACTGTTTTTT.

The chain combines TRBV4-1 with TRBJ2-7; D ambiguous. Germline CDR1 reads MGHRA; CDR2 reads YSYEKL. The CDR3 runs 15 residues. The V gene lost 1 base and the J gene lost 4 bases, with 14 bases spanning the gap. The CDR3 region is CASSQAPALYYEQYF. The CDR3 DNA is TGCGCCAGCAGCCAAGCTCCTGCCTTATATTACGAGCAGTACTTC.

This clonotype came up many times. This chain uses TRBV5-1 with TRBJ1-1, with 8 positions matching TRBD1. V lost 0 bases, J lost 4 bases, and 2 bases stayed unmatched. The CDR3 contains 14 residues. Germline-derived CDR1 and CDR2 are SGHRS and YFSETQ. CDR3 nucleotides: TGCGCCAGCAGCTTGGTAACAGGGGGCACTGAAGCTTTCTTT. Translation: CASSLVTGGTEAFF.

Points on this clonotype: Here the CDR3 omits its conserved ending phenylalanine or tryptophan, so a read error is the likely source. The chain combines TRBV10-3 with TRBJ1-5; the match to TRBD1 covers 7 bases. Germline loops: CDR1 ENHRY, CDR2 SYGVKD. The CDR3 spans 13 residues. Trimming removed 8 bases from V and 0 bases from J; junction bases left unmatched: 1. In nucleotides, the CDR3 is TGTGCCATCTCAGGGGGTAGCAATCAGCCCCAGCATTCT. This sequence encodes CAISGGSNQPQHS.

This clonotype was recorded at least ten times. The chain couples TRBV12-3 or TRBV12-4 to TRBJ1-1; no reliable D call. Deletions cut 3 bases from V and 5 bases from J, with 7 bases between. The CDR3 has 12 residues. CDR3 sequence reads: CASSFPGTEAFF. The CDR3 nucleotides read TGTGCCAGCAGTTTCCCGGGGACTGAAGCTTTCTTT.

The chain employs TRBV15 and TRBJ2-5; D ambiguous. The V end lost 1 base, the J end lost 2 bases, and 5 bases lay between the germline ends. Germline loops: CDR1 LNHNV, CDR2 YYDKDF (reference sequence). This CDR3 has 13 residues. The CDR3 reads CATSRVAQETQYF. The CDR3 region has the DNA TGTGCCACCAGCAGAGTGGCACAAGAGACCCAGTACTTC.

With respect to this clonotype: A single base is all that separates this from a far larger clone, so a read error is likely. The rearrangement uses TRBV5-5 and TRBJ1-1; D remains unclear. CDR3 size: 14 residues. Germline CDR1 SGHKS, CDR2 YYEKEE (reference sequence). CDR3 coding DNA: TGTGCCAGCAGCCCCGGGCGGATGAACACTGAAACTTTCTTT. Translating it yields CASSPGRMNTETFF.